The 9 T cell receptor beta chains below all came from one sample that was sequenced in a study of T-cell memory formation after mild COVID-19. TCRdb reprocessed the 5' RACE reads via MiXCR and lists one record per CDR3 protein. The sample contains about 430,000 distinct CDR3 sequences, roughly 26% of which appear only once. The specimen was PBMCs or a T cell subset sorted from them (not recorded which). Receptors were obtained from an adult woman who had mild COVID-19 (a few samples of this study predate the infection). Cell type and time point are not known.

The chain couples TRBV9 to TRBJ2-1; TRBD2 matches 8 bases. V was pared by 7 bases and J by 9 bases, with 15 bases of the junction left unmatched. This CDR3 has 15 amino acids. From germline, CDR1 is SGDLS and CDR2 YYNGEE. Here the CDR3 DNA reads TGTGCCAGCGGGAAGGGGCCTAGCGGGTCCTTTGAGCAGTTCTTC. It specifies CASGKGPSGSFEQFF. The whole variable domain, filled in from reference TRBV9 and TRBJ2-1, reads DSGVTQTPKHLITATGQRVTLRCSPRSGDLSVYWYQQSLDQGLQFLIQYYNGEERAKGNILERFSAQQFPDLHSELNLSSLELGDSALYFCASGKGPSGSFEQFFGPGTRLTVL.

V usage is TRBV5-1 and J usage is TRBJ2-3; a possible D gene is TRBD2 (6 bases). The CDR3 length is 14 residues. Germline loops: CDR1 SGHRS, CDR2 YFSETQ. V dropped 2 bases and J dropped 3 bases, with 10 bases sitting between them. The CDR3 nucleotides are TGCGCCAGCAGCTTCTGGGACTCAACAGATACGCAGTATTTT. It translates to CASSFWDSTDTQYF.

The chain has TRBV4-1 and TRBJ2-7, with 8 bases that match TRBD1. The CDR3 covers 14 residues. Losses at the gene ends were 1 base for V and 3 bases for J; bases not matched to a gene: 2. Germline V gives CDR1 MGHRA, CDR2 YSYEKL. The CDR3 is CASSQADRGYEQYF. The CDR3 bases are TGCGCCAGCAGCCAAGCTGACAGGGGCTACGAGCAGTACTTC.

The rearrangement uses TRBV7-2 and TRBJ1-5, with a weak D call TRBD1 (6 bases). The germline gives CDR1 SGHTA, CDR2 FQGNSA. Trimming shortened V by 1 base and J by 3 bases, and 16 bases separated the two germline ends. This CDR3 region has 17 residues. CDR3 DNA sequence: TGTGCCAGCAGCTTAGAGGCGGCAGGGGCATACAATCAGCCCCAGCATTTT. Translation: CASSLEAAGAYNQPQHF.

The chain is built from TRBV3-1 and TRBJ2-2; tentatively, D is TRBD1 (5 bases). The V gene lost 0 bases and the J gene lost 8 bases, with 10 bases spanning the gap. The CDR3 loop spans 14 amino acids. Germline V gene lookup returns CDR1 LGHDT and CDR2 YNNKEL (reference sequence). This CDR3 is CASSQDTGWGELFF. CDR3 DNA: TGTGCCAGCAGCCAAGATACAGGATGGGGGGAGCTGTTTTTT. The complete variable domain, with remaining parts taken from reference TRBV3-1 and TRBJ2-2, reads DTAVSQTPKYLVTQMGNDKSIKCEQNLGHDTMYWYKQDSKKFLKIMFSYNNKELIINETVPNRFSPKSPDKAHLNLHINSLELGDSAVYFCASSQDTGWGELFFGEGSRLTVL.

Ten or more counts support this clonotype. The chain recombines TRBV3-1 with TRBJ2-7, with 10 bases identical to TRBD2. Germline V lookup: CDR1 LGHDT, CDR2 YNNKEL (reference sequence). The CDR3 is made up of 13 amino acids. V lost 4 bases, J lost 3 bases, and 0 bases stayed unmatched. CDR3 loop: CASSRTSGYEQYF. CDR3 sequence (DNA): TGTGCCAGCAGCCGGACTAGCGGCTACGAGCAGTACTTC.

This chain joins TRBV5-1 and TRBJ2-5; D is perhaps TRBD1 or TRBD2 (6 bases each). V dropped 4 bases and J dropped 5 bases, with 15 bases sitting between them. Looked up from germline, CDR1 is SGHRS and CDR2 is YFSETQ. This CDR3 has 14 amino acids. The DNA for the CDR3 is TGCGCCAGCAGCGCCGGCGGGACAAGGGAGACCCAGTACTTC. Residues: CASSAGGTRETQYF. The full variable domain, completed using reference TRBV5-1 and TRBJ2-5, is KAGVTQTPRYLIKTRGQQVTLSCSPISGHRSVSWYQQTPGQGLQFLFEYFSETQRNKGNFPGRFSGRQFSNSRSEMNVSTLELGDSALYLCASSAGGTRETQYFGPGTRLLVL.

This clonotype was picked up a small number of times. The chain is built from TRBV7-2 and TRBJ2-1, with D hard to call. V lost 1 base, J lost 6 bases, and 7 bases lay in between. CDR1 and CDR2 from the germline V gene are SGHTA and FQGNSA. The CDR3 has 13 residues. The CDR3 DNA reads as TGTGCCAGCAGCTTAGATTTTCCCAATGAGCAGTTCTTC. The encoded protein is CASSLDFPNEQFF. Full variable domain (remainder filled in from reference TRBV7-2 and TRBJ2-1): GAGVSQSPSNKVTEKGKDVELRCDPISGHTALYWYRQSLGQGLEFLIYFQGNSAPDKSGLPSDRFSAERTGGSVSTLTIQRTQQEDSAVYLCASSLDFPNEQFFGPGTRLTVL.

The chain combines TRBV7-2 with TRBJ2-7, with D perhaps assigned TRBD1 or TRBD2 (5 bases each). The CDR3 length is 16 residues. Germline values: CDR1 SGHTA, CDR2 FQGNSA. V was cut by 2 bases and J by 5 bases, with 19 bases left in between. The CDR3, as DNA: TGTGCCAGCAGCTTACCCCCAGGGATCAGCGGCCACGAGCAGTACTTC. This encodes CASSLPPGISGHEQYF. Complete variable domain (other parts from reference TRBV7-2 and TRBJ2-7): GAGVSQSPSNKVTEKGKDVELRCDPISGHTALYWYRQSLGQGLEFLIYFQGNSAPDKSGLPSDRFSAERTGGSVSTLTIQRTQQEDSAVYLCASSLPPGISGHEQYFGPGTRLTVT.